This TCR beta chain was sequenced during a study of Ad26.COV2.S vaccination and SARS-CoV-2 variants. This CDR3 spans 13 amino acids. The trim removed 5 bases at V and 6 bases at J, leaving 7 bases unmatched. Germline-derived CDR1 and CDR2 are MNHNY and SVGAGI (reference sequence). Measured with immunoSEQ multiplex PCR; TCRdb has only the in-frame clones, and not every one. The data contain around 140,000 clones, approximately 90% of them singletons. The V and J genes are TRBV6-6 and TRBJ2-7; 7 nucleotides line up with TRBD1. The clonotype was recovered from a human donor who had recovered from COVID-19. This specimen was peripheral blood, taken after recovery from COVID-19. This chain's CDR3 is CASSPTGYSEQYF. Written as DNA, the CDR3 is TGTGCCAGCAGTCCGACAGGGTACAGCGAGCAGTACTTC.